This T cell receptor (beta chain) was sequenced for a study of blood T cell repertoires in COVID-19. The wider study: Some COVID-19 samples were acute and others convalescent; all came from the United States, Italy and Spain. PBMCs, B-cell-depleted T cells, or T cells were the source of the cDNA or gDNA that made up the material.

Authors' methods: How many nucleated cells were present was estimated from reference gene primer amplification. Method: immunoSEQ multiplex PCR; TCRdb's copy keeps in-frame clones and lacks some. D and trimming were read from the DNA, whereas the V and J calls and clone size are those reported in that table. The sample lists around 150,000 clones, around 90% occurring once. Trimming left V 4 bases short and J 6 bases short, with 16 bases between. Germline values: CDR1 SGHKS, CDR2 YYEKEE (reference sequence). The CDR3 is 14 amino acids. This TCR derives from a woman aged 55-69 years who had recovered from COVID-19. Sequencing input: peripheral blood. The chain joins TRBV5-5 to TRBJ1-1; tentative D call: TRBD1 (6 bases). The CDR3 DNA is TGTGCCAGCAGCGCAACGGGACAAAAAGCTGAAGCTTTCTTT. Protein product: CASSATGQKAEAFF.